These T cell receptor beta chains were read from a single sample in a study of blood T cell repertoires in COVID-19. The repertoire was sequenced with immunoSEQ multiplex PCR; TCRdb's copy has only in-frame clones and lacks some. The sample includes some 10,000 clones, roughly 81% of them seen just once. Material for sequencing was peripheral blood. The receptors shown here come from a man aged 45-65 years with active COVID-19. Both conserved end residues are part of each CDR3. Fields, in order: CDR3 protein, CDR3 DNA, clone size, D gene, CDR3 length, J gene, V gene. D genes are given only for firm matches. Clone size is stated in some rows and not others, as once, few, many or a class when expanded.

CDR3: CASSQKQGEHEQYF
DNA: TGCGCCAGCAGTCAAAAACAGGGAGAGCACGAGCAGTACTTC
size: few
D: .
length: 14
J: TRBJ2-7
V: TRBV23-1

CDR3: CASSFQVTYEQYF
DNA: TGTGCCAGCAGCTTCCAGGTGACCTACGAGCAGTACTTC
size: .
D: .
length: 13
J: TRBJ2-7
V: TRBV11-2

CDR3: CASSLSVNYEQYF
DNA: TGTGCCAGCAGCTTATCAGTCAACTACGAGCAGTACTTC
size: .
D: .
length: 13
J: TRBJ2-7
V: TRBV7-3

CDR3: CASSYVREQFF
DNA: TGTGCCAGCAGTTACGTGCGGGAGCAGTTCTTC
size: .
D: .
length: 11
J: TRBJ2-1
V: TRBV6-2/TRBV6-3

CDR3: CATKTQGAYTEAFF
DNA: TGTGCCACCAAAACGCAGGGGGCTTACACTGAAGCTTTCTTT
size: .
D: TRBD1
length: 14
J: TRBJ1-1
V: TRBV28

CDR3: CASSIGLAGGTDTQYF
DNA: TGTGCCAGTAGTATAGGGCTAGCGGGAGGTACAGATACGCAGTATTTT
size: .
D: TRBD2
length: 16
J: TRBJ2-3
V: TRBV19

CDR3: CASSLLDRYQETQYF
DNA: TGTGCCAGCAGCTTATTGGACAGATACCAAGAGACCCAGTACTTC
size: .
D: .
length: 15
J: TRBJ2-5
V: TRBV7-6

CDR3: CASSFSTSGRDEQYF
DNA: TGTGCCAGCAGCTTCTCGACTAGCGGGAGGGACGAGCAGTACTTC
size: medium-sized
D: TRBD2
length: 15
J: TRBJ2-7
V: TRBV7-8

CDR3: CASSLQSYTDTQYF
DNA: TGTGCCAGCAGCTTACAGTCATACACAGATACGCAGTATTTT
size: once
D: .
length: 14
J: TRBJ2-3
V: TRBV7-9

CDR3: CASSPRGGTRKETQYF
DNA: TGTGCCAGCAGCCCACGGGGGGGGACCCGAAAAGAGACCCAGTACTTC
size: .
D: TRBD2
length: 16
J: TRBJ2-5
V: TRBV28

CDR3: CASSPKLAGVSHEQYF
DNA: TGTGCCAGCAGCCCCAAACTAGCGGGAGTTTCCCACGAGCAGTACTTC
size: .
D: TRBD2
length: 16
J: TRBJ2-7
V: TRBV13

CDR3: CASSPGSVDTGELFF
DNA: TGTGCCAGCTCACCAGGGAGCGTCGATACCGGGGAGCTGTTTTTT
size: .
D: .
length: 15
J: TRBJ2-2
V: TRBV18

CDR3: CASSLELAGESEQFF
DNA: TGTGCCAGCAGCTTAGAGCTAGCGGGAGAGAGTGAGCAGTTCTTC
size: .
D: TRBD2
length: 15
J: TRBJ2-1
V: TRBV11-2

CDR3: CASSSRQGPQETQYF
DNA: TGTGCCAGCAGCAGTCGACAGGGTCCGCAAGAGACCCAGTACTTC
size: .
D: .
length: 15
J: TRBJ2-5
V: TRBV21-1

CDR3: CASSAGTSETEQFF
DNA: TGTGCCAGCAGCGCCGGGACTAGCGAAACTGAGCAGTTCTTC
size: .
D: TRBD2
length: 14
J: TRBJ2-1
V: TRBV9

CDR3: CASSVEWQGAGDTQYF
DNA: TGTGCCAGCAGCGTAGAATGGCAGGGGGCGGGAGATACGCAGTATTTT
size: .
D: TRBD1
length: 16
J: TRBJ2-3
V: TRBV9

CDR3: CASSSAGTSGREQYF
DNA: TGTGCCAGCAGCTCCGCCGGGACTAGCGGCCGCGAGCAGTACTTC
size: .
D: TRBD2
length: 15
J: TRBJ2-7
V: TRBV5-4

CDR3: CASSPGLAGGPDTGELFF
DNA: TGTGCCAGCAGCCCGGGACTAGCGGGAGGGCCCGACACCGGGGAGCTGTTTTTT
size: once
D: TRBD2
length: 18
J: TRBJ2-2
V: TRBV7-7

CDR3: CASSFGLAGSSRSDTQYF
DNA: TGTGCCAGCAGCTTCGGACTAGCGGGTAGCTCACGGTCGGATACGCAGTATTTT
size: .
D: TRBD2
length: 18
J: TRBJ2-3
V: TRBV5-4

CDR3: CASSRTGTNEKLFF
DNA: TGTGCCAGCAGCCGAACCGGGACAAATGAAAAACTGTTTTTT
size: medium-sized
D: .
length: 14
J: TRBJ1-4
V: TRBV11-2

CDR3: CASTPTDKNIQYF
DNA: TGTGCCAGCACCCCGACTGACAAAAACATTCAGTACTTC
size: .
D: .
length: 13
J: TRBJ2-4
V: TRBV5-4

CDR3: CASSRTAGKAETQYF
DNA: TGTGCCAGCAGCCGCACGGCGGGAAAGGCGGAGACCCAGTACTTC
size: .
D: .
length: 15
J: TRBJ2-5
V: TRBV7-9

CDR3: CASTEGASGKDEQFF
DNA: TGTGCCAGCACCGAGGGGGCTAGCGGGAAGGATGAGCAGTTCTTC
size: .
D: TRBD2
length: 15
J: TRBJ2-1
V: TRBV9

CDR3: CASSFIGEAYEQYF
DNA: TGTGCCAGCAGTTTTATAGGAGAAGCCTACGAGCAGTACTTC
size: .
D: .
length: 14
J: TRBJ2-7
V: TRBV28

CDR3: CASSPEDRTYNEQFF
DNA: TGTGCCAGCAGCCCCGAGGACAGAACCTACAATGAGCAGTTCTTC
size: .
D: .
length: 15
J: TRBJ2-1
V: TRBV13

CDR3: CASSVSSPTDTQYF
DNA: TGTGCCAGTAGTGTGTCTAGCCCCACAGATACGCAGTATTTT
size: .
D: .
length: 14
J: TRBJ2-3
V: TRBV19

CDR3: CASSLLLAGDTQYF
DNA: TGTGCCAGCAGTTTATTACTAGCGGGAGATACGCAGTATTTT
size: .
D: TRBD2
length: 14
J: TRBJ2-3
V: TRBV27

CDR3: CASSFGGSTGELFF
DNA: TGTGCCAGCAGTTTTGGCGGATCCACCGGGGAGCTGTTTTTT
size: once
D: .
length: 14
J: TRBJ2-2
V: TRBV27

CDR3: CASSPGHEQFF
DNA: TGTGCCAGCAGCCCTGGCCATGAGCAGTTCTTC
size: .
D: .
length: 11
J: TRBJ2-1
V: TRBV7-9

CDR3: CASSEDETEPFYYGYTF
DNA: TGTGCCAGCAGTGAGGACGAGACAGAGCCCTTTTACTATGGCTACACCTTC
size: .
D: .
length: 17
J: TRBJ1-2
V: TRBV6-1

CDR3: CASSIQGAMGEQYF
DNA: TGTGCCAGCTCCATCCAGGGGGCGATGGGCGAGCAGTACTTC
size: once
D: TRBD1
length: 14
J: TRBJ2-7
V: TRBV5-4

CDR3: CASSIDGQGAYEQYF
DNA: TGTGCCAGCAGCATAGACGGACAGGGGGCCTACGAGCAGTACTTC
size: .
D: TRBD1
length: 15
J: TRBJ2-7
V: TRBV11-1

CDR3: CASSQSNRGLSGAKNIQYF
DNA: TGCGCCAGCAGTCAATCGAATCGGGGATTATCTGGGGCCAAAAACATTCAGTACTTC
size: .
D: .
length: 19
J: TRBJ2-4
V: TRBV23-1

CDR3: CASSLGTGSSPLHF
DNA: TGTGCCAGCAGTTTGGGTACGGGGAGTTCACCCCTCCACTTT
size: few
D: .
length: 14
J: TRBJ1-6
V: TRBV27

CDR3: CASSETYEAFF
DNA: TGCGCCAGCAGTGAGACATACGAAGCTTTCTTT
size: .
D: .
length: 11
J: TRBJ1-1
V: TRBV10-2

CDR3: CASSLDLAGDREDTQYF
DNA: TGTGCCAGCAGCTTAGATCTGGCGGGAGATAGGGAGGATACGCAGTATTTT
size: .
D: TRBD2
length: 17
J: TRBJ2-3
V: TRBV11-2

CDR3: CASSLGTSVVDTQYF
DNA: TGTGCCAGCAGCTTAGGGACTAGCGTGGTAGATACGCAGTATTTT
size: once
D: TRBD2
length: 15
J: TRBJ2-3
V: TRBV7-3

CDR3: CASSYGPTTGELFF
DNA: TGTGCCAGCAGTTATGGTCCTACCACCGGGGAGCTGTTTTTT
size: .
D: .
length: 14
J: TRBJ2-2
V: TRBV6-5

CDR3: CASSLEAGGGRNSYNEQFF
DNA: TGTGCCAGCAGCCTCGAAGCGGGAGGGGGGAGAAACTCCTACAATGAGCAGTTCTTC
size: .
D: TRBD2
length: 19
J: TRBJ2-1
V: TRBV3-1/TRBV3-2

CDR3: CASSFRQGQSSYNEQFF
DNA: TGTGCCAGCAGCTTTAGACAGGGGCAGAGCTCCTACAATGAGCAGTTCTTC
size: once
D: TRBD1
length: 17
J: TRBJ2-1
V: TRBV7-8

CDR3: CASSIKAGIQETQYF
DNA: TGTGCCAGTAGTATAAAAGCGGGCATCCAAGAGACCCAGTACTTC
size: .
D: .
length: 15
J: TRBJ2-5
V: TRBV19

CDR3: CASDRGSNQPQHF
DNA: TGTGCCTCGGACAGGGGAAGCAATCAGCCCCAGCATTTT
size: .
D: TRBD1
length: 13
J: TRBJ1-5
V: TRBV30

CDR3: CASSVEGGMNTGELFF
DNA: TGTGCCAGCAGCGTAGAGGGCGGGATGAACACCGGGGAGCTGTTTTTT
size: .
D: .
length: 16
J: TRBJ2-2
V: TRBV9

CDR3: CASSQGVEDKLFF
DNA: TGTGCCAGTAGTCAGGGGGTGGAGGATAAACTGTTTTTT
size: .
D: TRBD1
length: 13
J: TRBJ1-4
V: TRBV19

CDR3: CASSELAGGNTEAFF
DNA: TGTGCCAGCAGTGAATTGGCAGGGGGGAACACTGAAGCTTTCTTT
size: once
D: TRBD1
length: 15
J: TRBJ1-1
V: TRBV2

CDR3: CASSPPGQGMGAFF
DNA: TGTGCCAGCAGCCCTCCGGGACAGGGGATGGGAGCTTTCTTT
size: .
D: TRBD1
length: 14
J: TRBJ1-1
V: TRBV14

CDR3: CASIPAGRGNTGELFF
DNA: TGTGCCAGCATCCCAGCGGGTCGCGGGAACACCGGGGAGCTGTTTTTT
size: .
D: .
length: 16
J: TRBJ2-2
V: TRBV7-6

CDR3: CASSPSGGQLETQYF
DNA: TGTGCCAGCAGCCCTAGTGGGGGACAATTAGAGACCCAGTACTTC
size: once
D: .
length: 15
J: TRBJ2-5
V: TRBV5-6

CDR3: CASSLIGLNTGELFF
DNA: TGTGCCAGCAGCCTGATTGGACTGAACACCGGGGAGCTGTTTTTT
size: once
D: .
length: 15
J: TRBJ2-2
V: TRBV5-5

CDR3: CASSFSFYEQYF
DNA: TGTGCCAGCAGCTTCTCGTTCTACGAGCAGTACTTC
size: .
D: .
length: 12
J: TRBJ2-7
V: TRBV5-4